This T cell receptor (beta chain) is drawn from a study of shared clonotypes between healthy human individuals. The germline V gene has CDR1 MDHEN and CDR2 SYDVKM. The CDR3 consists of 12 residues. V lost 5 bases and J lost 6; bases outside the gene matches: 2. Details on this clone: Other DNA variants within this sample encode the same CDR3.

This was a deep-level run. Here immunoSEQ multiplex PCR was the method, and the copy in TCRdb shows in-frame clones only, minus some. The repertoire holds roughly 2,300,000 clones, with about 90% as singletons. Sequencing was carried out using naive CD4+ T cells from PBMCs. Subset of the sample: CD45RA+ positively selected. The V gene is TRBV28, the J gene TRBJ1-2, with 8 positions matching TRBD1. This TCR came from a man aged 18-30 years in good health. Some clones in this sample may be carry-over from other donors' samples. As DNA, the CDR3 is TGTGCCAGCAGTACACAGGGGGATGGCTACACCTTC. Translating gives CASSTQGDGYTF.